This T cell receptor beta chain stems from a study of post-analysis software for immune sequencing data. Study conclusions and caveats: The study found significantly lower normalized Chao1 diversity in multiple sclerosis patients than in controls.

As for this clonotype: What it binds is not known.

The authors incorporated unique molecular identifiers into the TCR beta cDNA libraries. TCRdb re-called the PCR reads through MiXCR, storing one row per CDR3 protein. The sample has about 820,000 distinct CDR3 sequences, 53% seen once; the top ten hold under 6%. This TCR came from a girl under 18 with multiple sclerosis. The sequencing sample was made of blood.

In DNA form, the CDR3 reads TGCGCCAGCAGCTTGCTGGGACTAGCGGGGCTTGAGCAGTTCTTC. Encoded protein: CASSLLGLAGLEQFF. The chain employs TRBV5-1 and TRBJ2-1; 13 bases fit TRBD2. CDR1 SGHRS and CDR2 YFSETQ come from the germline V gene. This CDR3 spans 15 amino acids. Trimming removed 1 base from V and 9 bases from J; junction bases left unmatched: 4.